The TCR beta chain described here comes from a study of cytomegalovirus exposure and HLA in healthy donors (dated by TCRdb to the late 2010s). With respect to the entire study: An earlier analysis of some 600 of the donors reported 250 to 350 Gb of sequence data and 117 million unique TCR beta sequences obtained from roughly 180 million T cells. Approximately 300 gigabases of sequencing data and around 80 million unique TCR sequences made up an early release that covered nearly 650 HLA-typed donors. The genetic ancestry cluster associated with self-reported Caucasian donors included roughly 84% of the 300 to 450 genotyped donors. The study aimed to test whether signatures of past pathogen exposure could be identified by cataloging public T cell receptors. Using immunosequencing, the study profiled T cell repertoires from about 620 subjects and related those repertoires to cytomegalovirus serostatus. Besides the first cohort of some 670 subjects, a separate validation cohort made up of roughly 120 different subjects was used. High-throughput TCR immunosequencing, statistical association of individual TCRs with disease status, and machine learning were combined to predict cytomegalovirus infection status. To study patterns of TCR occurrence, a later analysis re-analyzed previously published TCR beta repertoires from 666 donors and added high-resolution HLA genotyping. Rather than using new phenotypic data, the later analysis identified candidate immune exposures from TCR beta sequences and from how often those sequences occurred across donors. In an earlier analysis of 550 to 700 of the donors, high-throughput TCR beta sequencing was used to judge whether each TCR beta V gene segment behaved as functional or pseudogenic. Alongside the repertoire data, information on donor age, sex, ethnicity and CMV serostatus was compiled. A later genetic analysis took genome-wide SNP genotypes for about three fifths of the 666 donors and used that subset as a discovery cohort. All discovery cohort repertoires had been generated using a single sequencing platform. HLA typing included class I and class II loci at four-digit resolution. Typing coverage differed by locus: A, B, C, DRB1 and DQB1 were typed in roughly 620-640 donors, DQA1 in 500 to 550, DPA1 in approximately 600, and DPB1 in just under 480. About 5 DR-DQ haplotypes were handled as single units for association and clustering, since linkage in the cohort was strong. Across 398 genotyped donors of the cohort, an average of 235,054 unique TCR beta nucleotide sequences per donor were sequenced, and 15% to 20% of those sequences were non-productive.

Beyond this particular receptor, the publication reports: In a later analysis, HLA-associated TCR beta chains were found to be more clonally expanded and to have lower generation probabilities than equally common non-associated chains. A later genetic analysis reported fewer N-insertions in productive TCRs among donors in an Asian-associated ancestry cluster than the roughly 650-donor mean. Some IMGT-functional V segments, including TRBV6-2 and TRBV6-3, could not be told apart with the 87-base-pair reads, so those segments were excluded. In an earlier analysis of roughly 500 of the donors, most TCR beta V segments appeared in productive rearrangements about 87% or about 30% of the time, broadly matching IMGT annotations. About 15 rarely observed V segments, including chromosome 9 orphons, were excluded from the earlier analysis of a few hundred of the donors because counts were too low. Specific HLA alleles were associated with 16,951 TCR beta sequences at a false discovery rate of 0.05 in a later analysis. A further reported finding was that TCR beta sequences accurately predicted the HLA-A and HLA-B alleles for most subjects in the first cohort. According to the authors, the approach could potentially be generalized to other disease states and immunological phenotypes. HLA typing was unavailable for some donors at each locus, so association tests used only the typed subset. The sequencing pipeline was judged likely to have produced a cluster of highly shared sequence variants as a technical artifact. A few of the identified cytomegalovirus-associated TCR beta chains were confirmed in vitro to be specific for cytomegalovirus antigens. While some public TCRs were present in many individuals, most TCR sequences turned up only very rarely across donors. Several of the top co-occurrence clusters appeared to be linked to parvovirus B19, influenza, CMV and Epstein-Barr virus, according to a later analysis. Correlated functional status among segregating V segments might reflect linkage disequilibrium, but an unknown experimental factor could not be ruled out. The cohort was sequenced for TCR beta chains only, and without alpha or paired-chain data the features that could be detected were limited. CMV serostatus was the only immune exposure information available for the cohort. Presence/absence analyses assumed roughly uniform sequencing depth across donors, an assumption that may not hold. A later genetic analysis associated a missense DCLRE1C variant with V-gene and J-gene trimming of TCR beta chains, and an independent cohort replicated the association. Strong co-occurrence of HLA alleles, especially DR and DQ, made assigning TCR associations to individual alleles difficult. In a later analysis, the rate of TCR association differed among HLA loci, with DRB1 alleles having the most associated TCRs and HLA-C alleles having the fewest. In both the original and validation cohorts, the classifier was reported to diagnose cytomegalovirus status with high specificity and sensitivity. In a later analysis, most CMV-associated TCR beta chains were found to appear HLA-restricted, with HLA associations seemingly driven largely by CMV exposure. A total of fewer than 200 TCR beta chains were listed by the study as associated with cytomegalovirus.

The library came from the immunoSEQ multiplex PCR assay. For the multiplex PCR, a mixture combining 60 forward primers for TCR Vbeta segments and 13 reverse primers for TCR Jbeta segments was used. Amplification of the CDR3 region of rearranged TCR beta genes was performed with a multiplex PCR assay on genomic DNA. On the Illumina HiSeq System, the amplified TCR beta libraries were sequenced as 87-base-pair reads. The paper's processing steps were these. Across the 600 to 700 repertoires, a later analysis counted 60 million to 90 million unique TCR beta chains, roughly 11 million of which were shared by at least two donors. Raw reads were error-corrected and collapsed into unique sequences with a nearest-neighbor algorithm that merged closely related sequences to remove PCR and sequencing errors. V, D and J gene segments were assigned by aligning CDR3 sequences to IMGT reference sequences. For a sequence to be retained, a match of at least six nucleotides was required to both a V gene segment and a J gene segment. A rearrangement was called productive if the CDR3 had no stop codons and remained in frame with V and J, and every other rearrangement was called non-productive. Following IMGT convention, CDR3 was defined as the stretch from the second conserved V-encoded cysteine up to the conserved J-encoded phenylalanine. The earlier analysis of fewer than 700 of the donors excluded sequences that lacked an unambiguous match to a single V gene segment. An earlier analysis of roughly 590 of the donors called V segments functional above 56.7% productive rearrangements and segregating when the between-donor standard deviation exceeded 5%. To diagnose cytomegalovirus status from the catalog of TCR beta chain sequences, a statistical classification framework was built. V and J gene assignment, in a later analysis, came from comparing TCR nucleotide sequences with IMGT/GENE-DB human TR gene sequences. The TCRdist pipeline was used in a later analysis to assign CDR3 sequences and most-parsimonious VDJ recombination scenarios. In a later analysis, each TCR beta chain was defined by its CDR3 amino acid sequence together with its V-gene family, and reads without a unique V-gene family were excluded. A later analysis removed over 500 highly shared, low-generation-probability nucleotide sequences to deal with suspected cross-contamination and a sequencing artifact. In a later analysis, a clonal expansion index for each public chain was calculated from normalized within-repertoire ranks of inferred template counts. In a later analysis, generation probabilities were computed using a VDJ recombination model fitted to out-of-frame rearrangements, and the results were checked against IGoR. In a later analysis, TCR-TCR, TCR-HLA and TCR-CMV co-occurrence was scored with hypergeometric tests, and a repertoire-size bias correction was applied to TCR pairs. In a later analysis, false discovery rates were estimated by permuting HLA or CMV assignments 20 times. In a later analysis, co-occurring TCRs were grouped with DBSCAN, and TCRdist sequence similarity was added when clustering was performed within HLA-allele-positive subsets. Repertoires with fewer than 30,000 or more than 120,000 public chains were left out of co-occurrence clustering, as were about five repertoires with anomalous nucleotide sharing. TCRdb obtained this table from immuneACCESS and retained in-frame rearrangements with V and J assigned. These tables miss some clones; where compared with another copy, unresolved V genes account for less than half of the shortfall, and the remainder is unexplained. V, J and clone size were drawn from that table, and D and trimming were deduced from the DNA. A total of around 80,000 clones appear in this sample, around 62% of them only once. The biggest ten clones account for 4% to 4.5% of the sample.

The cohort consisted of fewer than 700 healthy bone marrow donors. At the time of sampling, all cohort members were nominally healthy, though unrecorded immune exposures were likely present. The donor was CMV seropositive and was included in the group of around 300 seropositive cohort members. Each donor provided a peripheral blood sample, and peripheral blood mononuclear cells were used for TCR beta sequencing. The Qiagen DNeasy Blood Extraction Kit was used to extract genomic DNA from the blood cell samples. This clone has a handful of counts. Its antigen is unknown. No clone much larger than this one lies a single base away; base qualities are absent. V sheds 0 bases and J sheds 7 bases, leaving 16 bases between their ends. The CDR3 sequence holds 16 residues, the cysteine and phenylalanine included. Only the CDR3 part of the read is kept: 48 bases, read in frame from the first base. CDR1 and CDR2 are drawn from the germline V gene: LGHNA, YNFKEQ.

The sample was PBMCs. Rearrangement joined TRBV4-2 to TRBJ2-4; TRBD1 could be the D gene, as 5 bases match. This TCR came from a male donor in good health and CMV-seropositive. Read as DNA, the sequence is TGTGCCAGCAGCCAAGAGGCACGGACAACGGGTAACATTCAGTACTTC. It is translated as CASSQEARTTGNIQYF.